This record concerns one TCR beta chain sequence. Antigen unknown. The data derive from a study of cytomegalovirus exposure and HLA in healthy donors. Study outcomes and limitations: Clonal expansion, a later analysis showed, was greater in HLA-associated TCR beta chains than in equally common others.

Per the germline V gene, CDR1 is SGHNT and CDR2 is YYREEE (reference sequence). The CDR3 consists of 16 residues. The ends lost 0 bases at V and 3 bases at J; junction bases unmatched: 5. The PCR contained 60 Vbeta and 13 Jbeta primers. Libraries were prepared by immunoSEQ multiplex PCR; TCRdb keeps only in-frame clonotypes and omits some of them. The repertoire consists of roughly 160,000 clones, with approximately 83% occurring once and the leading ten covering about 1.2%. J is TRBJ2-5 and V is TRBV5-4, with 10 bases fitting TRBD2. This TCR came from a boy under 10 years old in good health and CMV-seronegative. Sequenced material: PBMCs. This CDR3 is CASSLDVLAGEETQYF. CDR3 nucleotide sequence: TGTGCCAGCAGCTTGGATGTGCTAGCGGGGGAAGAGACCCAGTACTTC.